This T cell receptor (beta chain) was found in a study of a mutant IDH1 vaccine in newly diagnosed glioma. Between the trimmed V and J ends, which lost 5 bases and 4 bases, there was a span of 12 bases. Germline CDR1 reads SNHLY; CDR2 reads FYNNEI. The CDR3 is 14 residues long. Clones were sequenced by immunoSEQ multiplex PCR, and TCRdb holds only the in-frame ones, with some missing. The sample contains about 63,000 clones, around 80% of which appear only once. Time point: baseline, week 1 (first vaccination visit). Treatment reported: pre-vaccination baseline after standard-of-care therapy. This clonotype was obtained from a woman under 30 with glioma. Some clones in this sample may be carry-over from other donors' samples. The genes are TRBV2 and TRBJ1-3, with a possible D match to TRBD1 (5 bases). Sequences were derived from peripheral blood mononuclear cells (PBMCs), sampled from a glioma patient treated with radiotherapy, temozolomide or both. The chain's CDR3 is CASSSSRGGNTIYF. CDR3 sequence (DNA): TGTGCCAGCAGTTCCTCCCGGGGCGGAAACACCATATATTTT.